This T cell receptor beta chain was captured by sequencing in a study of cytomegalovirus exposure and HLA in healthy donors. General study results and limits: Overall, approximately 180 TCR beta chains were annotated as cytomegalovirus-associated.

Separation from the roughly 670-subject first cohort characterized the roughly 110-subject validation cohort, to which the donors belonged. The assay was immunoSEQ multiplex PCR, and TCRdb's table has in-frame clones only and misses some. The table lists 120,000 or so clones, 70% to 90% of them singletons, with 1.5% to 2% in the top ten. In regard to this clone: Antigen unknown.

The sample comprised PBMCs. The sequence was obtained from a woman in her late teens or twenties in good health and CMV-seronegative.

CDR3: CASTYSWSNQPQHF. CDR3 in DNA: TGTGCCAGTACATACAGTTGGAGCAATCAGCCCCAGCATTTT. The rearrangement uses TRBV19 and TRBJ1-5; D is unclear. The CDR3 is 14 amino acids. CDR1 is LNHDA, CDR2 SQIVND, per germline (reference sequence). With 7 bases removed from V and 1 base from J, the gap between germline ends came to 11 bases.